The 2 T cell receptor beta chains below come from one sample, sequenced in a study of shared clonotypes between healthy human individuals. TCRdb keeps only in-frame clones here, not all; method: immunoSEQ multiplex PCR. Of 2.5 million or so clones in the sample, roughly 92% were seen once. The material sequenced was naive CD4+ T cells sorted from blood. The subset is: CD45RA+ positively selected. Receptor source: a man aged 18 to 30 in good health.

The V call is TRBV19, the J call TRBJ1-4; a possible D gene is TRBD1 (6 bases). The CDR3 runs to 14 residues. V lost 9 bases and J lost 8, with 19 bases in between. The V gene's germline CDR1 is LNHDA and CDR2 SQIVND (reference sequence). CDR3 nucleotides: TGTGCCAGCTCGGGGGGCCCGGTGGGGGAAAAACTGTTTTTT. It yields the protein CASSGGPVGEKLFF. The variable domain in full, completed from reference TRBV19 and TRBJ1-4, reads DGGITQSPKYLFRKEGQNVTLSCEQNLNHDAMYWYRQDPGQGLRLIYYSQIVNDFQKGDIAEGYSVSREKKESFPLTVTSAQKNPTAFYLCASSGGPVGEKLFFGSGTQLSVL.

The chain is built from TRBV28 and TRBJ2-1, with TRBD2 matching 10 bases. The ends lost 7 bases at V and 7 bases at J; junction bases unmatched: 4. Looked up from germline, CDR1 is MDHEN and CDR2 is SYDVKM. The length of the CDR3 is 13 residues. The CDR3 DNA follows: TGTGCCAGCACCCATAGCGGGGGGAATGAGCAGTTCTTC. Translating gives CASTHSGGNEQFF.